The following is a TCR beta chain sequence with its context. This record comes from a study of T cell responses to AZD1222 COVID-19 vaccine. This table comes from immunoSEQ multiplex PCR, and its TCRdb copy is limited to in-frame clones, with some not included. The sample lists some 150,000 clones; roughly 90% were seen once. Per the germline V gene, CDR1 is SGHRS and CDR2 is YFSETQ. The CDR3 has 16 residues. V lost 4 bases, J lost 3 bases, and 8 bases stayed unmatched. This receptor was taken from an adult who received the AZD1222 COVID-19 vaccine. The chain has TRBV5-1 and TRBJ2-2; 8 bases are a match to TRBD1. The material sequenced was peripheral blood, taken 28 days after the second AZD1222 dose. As DNA, the CDR3 is TGCGCCAGCAGCGCCGGACAGGGTAGGGACACCGGGGAGCTGTTTTTT. Amino acid sequence: CASSAGQGRDTGELFF.